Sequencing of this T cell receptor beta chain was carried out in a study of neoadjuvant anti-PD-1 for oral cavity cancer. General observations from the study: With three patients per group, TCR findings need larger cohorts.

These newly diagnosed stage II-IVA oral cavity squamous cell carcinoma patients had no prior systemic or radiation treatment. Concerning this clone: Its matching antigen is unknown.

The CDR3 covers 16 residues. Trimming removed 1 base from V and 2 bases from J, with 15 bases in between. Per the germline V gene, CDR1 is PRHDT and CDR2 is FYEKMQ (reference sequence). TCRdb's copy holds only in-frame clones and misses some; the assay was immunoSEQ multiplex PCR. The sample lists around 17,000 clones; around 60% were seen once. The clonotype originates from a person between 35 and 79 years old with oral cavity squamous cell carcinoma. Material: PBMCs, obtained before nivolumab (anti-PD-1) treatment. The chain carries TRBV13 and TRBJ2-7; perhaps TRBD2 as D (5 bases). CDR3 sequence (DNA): TGTGCCAGCAGCTTAGTTCGCGGGCGCCAAACCTACGAGCAGTACTTC. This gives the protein CASSLVRGRQTYEQYF.